This TCR beta chain was recorded in a study of T cell responses to AZD1222 COVID-19 vaccine. Findings of the study overall: It should be noted that donors were predominantly white British and more often female, and clonal diversity was possibly underestimated. Spike-spanning, vaccine-associated CD4 TCRs were dominant at 160-218 and 743-854. With two AZD1222 doses given, Spike-specific TCR breadth and depth both rose.

The germline CDR1 and CDR2 sequences are SGHRS and YFSETQ. Trimming took off 0 bases at V and 3 bases at J, with 10 bases between the two ends. This CDR3 region has 15 residues. Data came from immunoSEQ multiplex PCR; TCRdb stores just in-frame clones and leaves some out. This table has around 110,000 clones, 70% to 90% appearing once. With regard to this clone: Its antigen is as yet unknown.

The clonotype was recovered from an adult in good health. Specimen: peripheral blood, collected on day 0 of MenACWY control vaccination. The chain has TRBV5-1 and TRBJ1-3; D might be TRBD1 (5 bases). This CDR3 reads CASSLEGYGGNTIYF. As DNA, the CDR3 is TGCGCCAGCAGCTTGGAGGGGTACGGTGGAAACACCATATATTTT.